The 17 T cell receptor beta chains presented below share a single source sample, sequenced in a study of blood T cells in healthy people across ages. The use of a sample-barcoded 5' primer and a J-beta primer mix characterized a second PCR of about 6 to 12 cycles. Via MiXCR, TCRdb re-called the 5' RACE reads, giving one row per CDR3 protein. The sample carries hundreds of thousands of distinct CDR3 sequences, around 50% recorded once. Specimen: blood. All receptors derive from a middle-aged man in good health.

This chain uses TRBV20-1 with TRBJ2-3; D call uncertain. Germline values: CDR1 DFQATT, CDR2 SNEGSKA (reference sequence). The V gene lost 4 bases and the J gene lost 1 base, with 12 bases spanning the gap. The length of the CDR3 is 14 residues. The CDR3 DNA follows: TGCAGTGCTAAAGACCAGGTTGGCACAGATACGCAGTATTTT. Its protein product is CSAKDQVGTDTQYF.

The chain uses TRBV7-9 and TRBJ1-2; 7 nucleotides line up with TRBD1. Germline assignment: CDR1 SEHNR and CDR2 FQNEAQ (reference sequence). The CDR3 length is 14 residues. V shed 6 bases, J shed 2 bases, and the junction held 6 bases outside the gene matches. The CDR3 here is CASSLPGGNYGYTF. DNA for the CDR3: TGTGCCAGCAGTCTACCAGGGGGGAACTATGGCTACACCTTC.

This clonotype has a single count. A much larger clone lies a single base off, so this may be a read error. This chain uses TRBV20-1 with TRBJ2-4; 9 bases line up with TRBD2. This CDR3 is built from 14 residues. The V gene end was trimmed by 3 bases and the J gene end by 13 bases; junction bases not matched to a gene: 13. The V gene's germline CDR1 is DFQATT and CDR2 SNEGSKA (reference sequence). CDR3 nucleotide sequence: TGCAGTGCTAGTTTCACGCGGGAGGGGTACAAGCAGTACTTC. Amino acids: CSASFTREGYKQYF.

CDR3 coding DNA: TGTGCCAGCAGATACGGACTAGCGGGACCGGTATCCTACAATGAGCAGTTCTTC. Protein product: CASRYGLAGPVSYNEQFF. This rearrangement joins TRBV6-5 to TRBJ2-1; 12 nucleotides match TRBD2. In germline, CDR1 is MNHEY, CDR2 SVGAGI. The CDR3 contains 18 residues. V lost 6 bases, J lost 1 base, and 10 bases stayed unmatched.

The chain joins TRBV7-9 to TRBJ1-2, with 9 bases fitting TRBD1. The CDR3 has 15 amino acids. The germline CDR1 and CDR2 sequences are SEHNR and FQNEAQ (reference sequence). J gave up 4 bases and V 5 bases, and 8 bases lay outside the gene matches. The CDR3 here is CASSPLDRGIYGYTF. The CDR3 region has the DNA TGTGCCAGCAGCCCCCTGGACAGGGGAATCTATGGCTACACCTTC. The full variable domain, rest sourced from reference TRBV7-9 and TRBJ1-2, is DTGVSQNPRHKITKRGQNVTFRCDPISEHNRLYWYRQTLGQGPEFLTYFQNEAQLEKSRLLSDRFSAERPKGSFSTLEIQRTEQGDSAMYLCASSPLDRGIYGYTFGSGTRLTVV.

The chain joins TRBV27 to TRBJ1-2, with D perhaps TRBD1 (6 bases). The CDR3 loop spans 14 amino acids. With 8 bases removed from V and 4 bases from J, the gap between germline ends came to 17 bases. Germline assignment: CDR1 MNHEY and CDR2 SMNVEV (reference sequence). CDR3: CASGPLGGIYGYTF. In DNA form, the CDR3 reads TGTGCCAGCGGCCCCTTGGGGGGCATCTATGGCTACACCTTC.

The chain links TRBV20-1 to TRBJ2-5, with 8 bases identical to TRBD1. CDR1 and CDR2 (germline): DFQATT, SNEGSKA (reference sequence). The CDR3 is 14 amino acids. Losses at the gene ends were 5 bases for V and 0 bases for J; bases not matched to a gene: 5. For the CDR3, the DNA is TGCAGTGCTCGCCGGGACAGGAACCAAGAGACCCAGTACTTC. Encoded protein: CSARRDRNQETQYF.

The V and J genes are TRBV21-1 and TRBJ1-2; no check of the table's D call, TRBD1, against the DNA was made. TRBV21-1 is a known pseudogene. The CDR3 runs to 19 residues. The CDR3 here is CASIQNANRLDRRNYGYTF. The CDR3 DNA reads as TGTGCCAGCATCCAAAATGCAAACAGATTAGACAGGCGAAACTATGGCTACACCTTC.

The chain is built from TRBV19 and TRBJ2-7, with 10 bases aligning to TRBD1. The CDR3 length is 16 residues. The germline gives CDR1 LNHDA, CDR2 SQIVND (reference sequence). The junction had 9 bases not matched to a gene; V was cut back by 6 bases and J by 1 base. The chain's CDR3 is CASSPGQGPPSYEQYF. In nucleotides, the CDR3 is TGTGCCAGTAGCCCGGGACAGGGGCCTCCTTCCTACGAGCAGTACTTC.

The V gene is TRBV3-1, the J gene TRBJ1-3; unclear D gene. The germline CDR1 and CDR2 sequences are LGHDT and YNNKEL (reference sequence). The CDR3 runs to 15 residues. V dropped 5 bases and J dropped 0 bases, with 11 bases sitting between them. The CDR3 region is CASSNTGDSGNTIYF. The CDR3 bases are TGTGCCAGCAGCAACACGGGCGACTCTGGAAACACCATATATTTT.

The chain uses TRBV6-2 or TRBV6-3 and TRBJ1-1; 9 bases line up with TRBD1. Trimming cost V 6 bases and J 7 bases; bases outside gene matches: 15. CDR3 length: 16 residues. Germline lookup yields CDR1 MNHEY and CDR2 SVGEGT. This CDR3 reads CASRFPGQGPDSEAFF. CDR3 DNA sequence: TGTGCCAGCAGGTTCCCGGGACAGGGCCCCGACAGTGAAGCTTTCTTT.

The V call is TRBV20-1, the J call TRBJ2-1, with 11 bases identical to TRBD1. Looked up from germline, CDR1 is DFQATT and CDR2 is SNEGSKA (reference sequence). The CDR3 is 13 residues long. Trimming removed 5 bases from V and 11 bases from J; junction bases left unmatched: 8. CDR3 DNA: TGCAGTGCTGGGGACAGGGGGTACGGAAAGCAGTTCTTC. Protein: CSAGDRGYGKQFF.

This clonotype was picked up many times. CDR3 region: CASSAADYEQYF. The CDR3 DNA sequence: TGTGCCAGCAGTGCCGCCGACTACGAGCAGTACTTC. This sequence joins TRBV25-1 and TRBJ2-7; D is unresolved. Germline assignment: CDR1 MGHDK and CDR2 SYGVNS. V gave up 4 bases and J gave up 3 bases, with 7 bases separating them. This CDR3 has 12 residues.

The chain employs TRBV2 and TRBJ2-7; D remains ambiguous. The germline CDR1 and CDR2 sequences are SNHLY and FYNNEI. There are 12 residues in the CDR3. Trimming shortened V by 6 bases and J by 5 bases, and 11 bases separated the two germline ends. For the CDR3, the DNA is TGTGCCAGCAGCTCAACCTGGCACGAGCAGTACTTC. Protein sequence: CASSSTWHEQYF. Complete variable domain (other parts from reference TRBV2 and TRBJ2-7): EPEVTQTPSHQVTQMGQEVILRCVPISNHLYFYWYRQILGQKVEFLVSFYNNEISEKSEIFDDQFSVERPDGSNFTLKIRSTKLEDSAMYFCASSSTWHEQYFGPGTRLTVT.

J is TRBJ2-5 and V is TRBV7-2; 9 nucleotides agree with TRBD2. The germline CDR1 and CDR2 sequences are SGHTA and FQGNSA. Trimming at V came to 3 bases and at J to 1 base, leaving 6 bases not matched to a gene. The CDR3 covers 16 residues. In DNA, the CDR3 is TGTGCCAGCAGCTTTTTACTAGCGGGCTCCCAAGAGACCCAGTACTTC. It specifies CASSFLLAGSQETQYF.

This clonotype came up once. CDR3 in amino acids: CASHLGRGNSPLHF. The CDR3 DNA follows: TGTGCCAGCCATTTGGGACGGGGAAATTCACCCCTCCACTTT. J is TRBJ1-6 and V is TRBV6-6, with D possibly matching TRBD1 (5 bases). The CDR3 has 14 residues. Germline values: CDR1 MNHNY, CDR2 SVGAGI (reference sequence). Trimming removed 8 bases at V and 7 bases at J, with 15 bases between.

V and J are TRBV20-1 and TRBJ2-7; D uncertain. Trimming stripped 0 bases from V and 2 bases from J, with 11 bases between. This CDR3 has 14 residues. CDR1 and CDR2 from the germline V gene are DFQATT and SNEGSKA (reference sequence). The CDR3 here is CSARDAVGTYEQYF. The CDR3 bases are TGCAGTGCTAGAGATGCAGTCGGAACCTACGAGCAGTACTTC.